This T cell receptor beta chain stems from a study of T cell repertoires in cytomegalovirus infection. Study-wide background: Public TCR beta signatures marked donors with CMV infection and the matching HLA.

Findings of the study overall: Frequencies of public TCR beta families were cumulated, and this identified carriers of CMV plus the relevant HLA. Dominant in the ex vivo response were TCR beta clonotypes restricted by HLA-C and specific for CMV.

TCRdb passed the reads through MiXCR, listing each CDR3 protein once. Here the sample spans fewer than 350,000 distinct CDR3 sequences, 8% to 10% being singletons. Comment on this clonotype: As yet, its antigen is unknown.

Trimming cost V 3 bases and J 10 bases, with 13 bases left between them. This CDR3 is built from 13 residues. The chain uses TRBV12-3 or TRBV12-4 and TRBJ2-1; the D is unclear. The receptor was derived from a human donor in good health (CMV status not recorded). Some clones in this sample may be carry-over from other donors' samples. The sequenced sample was PBMCs. The CDR3 region has the DNA TGTGCCAGCAGTTTGGCTGAAGGATTCGAGCAGTTCTTC. Amino acids: CASSLAEGFEQFF.